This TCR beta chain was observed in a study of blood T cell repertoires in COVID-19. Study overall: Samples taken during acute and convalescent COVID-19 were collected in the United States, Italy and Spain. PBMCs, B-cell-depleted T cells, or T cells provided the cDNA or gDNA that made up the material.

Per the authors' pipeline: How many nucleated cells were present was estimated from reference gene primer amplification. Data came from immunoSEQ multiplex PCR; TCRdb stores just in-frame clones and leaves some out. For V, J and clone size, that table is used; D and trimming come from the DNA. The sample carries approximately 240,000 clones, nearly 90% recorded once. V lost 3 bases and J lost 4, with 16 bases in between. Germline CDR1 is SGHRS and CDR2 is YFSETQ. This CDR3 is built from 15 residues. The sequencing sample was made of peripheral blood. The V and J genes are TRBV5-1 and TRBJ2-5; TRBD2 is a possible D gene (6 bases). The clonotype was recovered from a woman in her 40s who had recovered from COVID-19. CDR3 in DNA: TGCGCCAGCAGCTCGAATGTGCAGGGAGGAGAGACCCAGTACTTC. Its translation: CASSSNVQGGETQYF. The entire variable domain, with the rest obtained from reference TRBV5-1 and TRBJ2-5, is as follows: KAGVTQTPRYLIKTRGQQVTLSCSPISGHRSVSWYQQTPGQGLQFLFEYFSETQRNKGNFPGRFSGRQFSNSRSEMNVSTLELGDSALYLCASSSNVQGGETQYFGPGTRLLVL.